Listed here are 18 T cell receptor beta chains from one sample, sequenced in a study of T cell responses to AZD1222 COVID-19 vaccine. Only in-frame clones appear in the TCRdb table, and some are missing; sequencing was by immunoSEQ multiplex PCR. The sample includes 150,000 to 200,000 clones, 92% of them seen just once. Material: peripheral blood, obtained on day 0 of AZD1222 vaccination. These receptors were taken from an adult in good health.

The rearrangement links TRBV9 to TRBJ2-6, with D perhaps TRBD1 (6 bases). There are 18 residues in the CDR3. Deletions cut 2 bases from V and 0 bases from J, with 15 bases between. CDR1 and CDR2 from the germline V gene are SGDLS and YYNGEE. CDR3 protein: CASSVFRGTPSGANVLTF. The CDR3, as DNA: TGTGCCAGCAGCGTTTTCAGGGGAACTCCCTCTGGGGCCAACGTCCTGACTTTC.

The chain joins TRBV4-2 to TRBJ2-5, with D tentatively TRBD1 (6 bases). V was cut by 1 base and J by 2 bases, with 26 bases left in between. The germline V gene encodes CDR1 LGHNA and CDR2 YNFKEQ. This CDR3 has 20 amino acids. The CDR3 here is CASSQGRAGTPMRVQETQYF. CDR3 nucleotides: TGTGCCAGCAGCCAAGGAAGAGCCGGGACACCAATGCGGGTACAAGAGACCCAGTACTTC.

CDR3 DNA: TGTGCCAGCAGCTTAATCCCCGGGGAGCTGTTTTTT. Protein sequence: CASSLIPGELFF. The chain has TRBV7-3 and TRBJ2-2; D gene unclear. This CDR3 is built from 12 residues. Germline lookup yields CDR1 SGHTA and CDR2 FQGTGA. V was trimmed by 1 base and J by 6 bases, leaving 3 bases between them.

The rearrangement links TRBV27 to TRBJ1-2; D may be TRBD1 (5 bases). Per germline, CDR1 MNHEY and CDR2 SMNVEV (reference sequence). The germline V and J ends were trimmed by 5 bases and 0 bases, with 13 bases remaining between them. The CDR3 consists of 15 residues. In nucleotides, the CDR3 is TGTGCCAGCAGTCCTTCCAGGGCCCCTAACTATGGCTACACCTTC. Translating gives CASSPSRAPNYGYTF.

The J gene is TRBJ2-1, the V gene TRBV3-1 (or the pseudogene TRBV3-2); the D is unclear. This CDR3 has 17 amino acids. Germline CDR1 LGHDT, CDR2 YNNKEL (reference sequence). Between the trimmed V and J ends, which lost 1 base and 0 bases, there was a span of 13 bases. CDR3 loop: CASSQVGRLLSYNEQFF. CDR3 nucleotides: TGTGCCAGCAGCCAAGTCGGCAGGCTACTCTCCTACAATGAGCAGTTCTTC.

The chain combines TRBV9 with TRBJ2-6; D unresolved. The CDR3 length is 19 residues. The germline V and J ends were trimmed by 0 bases and 0 bases, with 16 bases remaining between them. The germline V gene encodes CDR1 SGDLS and CDR2 YYNGEE. This CDR3 is CASSVVQGFASSGANVLTF. As DNA, the CDR3 is TGTGCCAGCAGCGTAGTCCAAGGGTTCGCCTCCTCTGGGGCCAACGTCCTGACTTTC.

J is TRBJ2-1 and V is TRBV3-1 (or the pseudogene TRBV3-2); TRBD2 is a possible D gene (7 bases). CDR1 LGHDT and CDR2 YNNKEL come from the germline V gene (reference sequence). Trimming pared 1 base from V and 5 bases from J, leaving 12 bases between. The CDR3 is made up of 15 amino acids. The CDR3 coding sequence is TGTGCCAGCAGCCAAGTTGCGGGGGCCAACAATGAGCAGTTCTTC. It specifies CASSQVAGANNEQFF.

As DNA, the CDR3 is TGTGCCAGCAGACGAGAACCAACAGGGGTCACTGAAGCTTTCTTT. This gives the protein CASRREPTGVTEAFF. This chain uses TRBV2 with TRBJ1-1; TRBD1 aligns across 7 bases. The CDR3 is made up of 15 amino acids. The J segment lost 4 bases and the V segment lost 6 bases, leaving 11 bases of the junction unmatched. Per the germline V gene, CDR1 is SNHLY and CDR2 is FYNNEI.

The genes are TRBV4-1 and TRBJ1-6; maybe TRBD1 (6 bases). V lost 4 bases and J lost 0, with 10 bases in between. The CDR3 is 16 amino acids. CDR1 and CDR2 (germline): MGHRA, YSYEKL. DNA of the CDR3: TGCGCCAGCAGCCTTTCGGACAGCTCCTATAATTCACCCCTCCACTTT. It encodes CASSLSDSSYNSPLHF.

This chain uses TRBV2 with TRBJ1-1; 9 positions match TRBD1. Germline V gene sequence: CDR1 SNHLY, CDR2 FYNNEI. Germline trimming cut 11 bases from V and 1 base from J; bases unmatched to any gene: 5. This CDR3 is built from 13 residues. CDR3 nucleotides: TGTGCCGGGAAACAGGGGGCGAACACTGAAGCTTTCTTT. Translating it yields CAGKQGANTEAFF.

The chain carries TRBV29-1 and TRBJ1-3; D is possibly TRBD1 (5 bases). The CDR3 totals 13 residues. The V gene lost 4 bases and the J gene lost 4 bases, with 11 bases spanning the gap. The germline V gene has CDR1 SQVTM and CDR2 ANQGSEA. CDR3 coding DNA: TGCAGCGTTGTCGGGGGGTCAGGAAACACCATATATTTT. The encoded protein is CSVVGGSGNTIYF.

This sequence joins TRBV14 and TRBJ1-6; D is perhaps TRBD1 (6 bases). The CDR3 contains 14 residues. V dropped 1 base and J dropped 9 bases, with 10 bases sitting between them. CDR1 is SGHDN and CDR2 is FVKESK in the germline V gene. The CDR3: CASSQGTVGSPLHF. CDR3 DNA: TGTGCCAGCAGCCAAGGGACAGTTGGTTCACCCCTCCACTTT.

This chain links TRBV7-8 with TRBJ2-7, with D unresolved. The CDR3 sequence is 13 residues long. Germline loops: CDR1 SGHVS, CDR2 FQNEAQ. The ends were cut back, 1 base at V and 0 bases at J, with 4 bases in the middle. The CDR3 sequence: CASSLGFSYEQYF. The CDR3 DNA reads as TGTGCCAGCAGCTTAGGGTTCTCCTACGAGCAGTACTTC.

This sequence joins TRBV14 and TRBJ1-2; D gene ambiguous. V lost 4 bases, J lost 5 bases, and 17 bases lay in between. Germline V gene data show CDR1 as SGHDN and CDR2 as FVKESK. The CDR3 length is 15 residues. CDR3 residues: CASSPEDLDYYGYTF. The CDR3 DNA reads as TGTGCCAGCAGCCCCGAGGATCTTGACTATTATGGCTACACCTTC. The full variable domain, with the rest looked up from reference TRBV14 and TRBJ1-2, is EAGVTQFPSHSVIEKGQTVTLRCDPISGHDNLYWYRRVMGKEIKFLLHFVKESKQDESGMPNNRFLAERTGGTYSTLKVQPAELEDSGVYFCASSPEDLDYYGYTFGSGTRLTVV.

The chain links TRBV9 to TRBJ1-1, with 8 nucleotides matching TRBD1. The trim removed 6 bases at V and 4 bases at J, leaving 8 bases unmatched. There are 14 residues in the CDR3. From germline, CDR1 is SGDLS and CDR2 YYNGEE. The CDR3 region has the DNA TGTGCCAGCACAAGCCAGGGGGCGCTCACTGAAGCTTTCTTT. Protein: CASTSQGALTEAFF.

This chain links TRBV11-3 with TRBJ2-7; D gene ambiguous. In germline, CDR1 is SGHNT, CDR2 YENEEA. CDR3 length equals 13 residues. Between the trimmed V and J ends, which lost 5 bases and 1 base, there was a span of 9 bases. CDR3: CASSLTESYEQYF. As DNA, the CDR3 is TGTGCCAGCAGCCTTACCGAATCCTACGAGCAGTACTTC.

This sequence joins TRBV6-1 and TRBJ1-2; no reliable D call. From germline, CDR1 is MNHNS and CDR2 SASEGT. The CDR3 spans 13 residues. V lost 3 bases and J lost 8, with 13 bases in between. CDR3 nucleotides: TGTGCCAGCAGTGACCCGACGGAAAGCGGCTACACCTTC. It is translated as CASSDPTESGYTF.

The chain employs TRBV5-4 and TRBJ2-1; D is perhaps TRBD1 or TRBD2 (5 bases each). Trimming removed 3 bases from V and 4 bases from J, with 17 bases in between. Germline V gives CDR1 SGHNT, CDR2 YYREEE (reference sequence). CDR3 length: 16 amino acids. As DNA, the CDR3 is TGTGCCAGCAGCTCCGGGACCAGCCGTACGTACAATGAGCAGTTCTTC. This translates into CASSSGTSRTYNEQFF.